This passage covers 14 T cell receptor beta chains from one sample sequenced in a study of identical twins. TCRdb redid the calling of the 5' RACE reads with MiXCR, one entry per CDR3 protein. The sample consists of 500,000 to 600,000 distinct CDR3 sequences, approximately 22% of them appearing once. This sample was also put to use in a study of T cells expressing NK-cell markers.

Sequenced material: CD4+ T cells sorted from blood. These receptors were obtained from a woman aged 18-30 years in good health.

Many counts were recorded for this clonotype. One junction end does not reproduce the germline sequence, and a read error may be involved. This sequence joins TRBV5-1 and TRBJ2-1; 15 bases are a match to TRBD2. Looked up from germline, CDR1 is SGHRS and CDR2 is YFSETQ. The CDR3 consists of 15 residues. The CDR3 nucleotides are TGTGCCAGCAGCTTGGGACTAGCGGGAGGTGGGGAGCAGTTCTTC. Protein sequence: CASSLGLAGGGEQFF.

This clonotype was detected only a few times. The rearrangement joins TRBV5-6 to TRBJ2-1, with unresolved D. V was pared by 1 base and J by 5 bases, with 7 bases between. The CDR3 runs 13 residues. Germline CDR1 and CDR2: SGHDT and YYEEEE. DNA of the CDR3: TGTGCCAGCAGCTTGTACCTAAACAATGAGCAGTTCTTC. Its protein product is CASSLYLNNEQFF.

This clonotype was seen once. A much larger clone differs by one base, so this may be a read error. The chain links TRBV12-3 or TRBV12-4 to TRBJ1-2; D not resolved. CDR3 size: 13 residues. Trimming removed 7 bases at V and 8 bases at J, with 17 bases between. CDR3 in amino acids: CASILQSPGGYTF. In DNA, the CDR3 is TGTGCCAGCATTCTCCAGAGTCCCGGGGGCTACACCTTC.

The J gene is TRBJ1-1, the V gene TRBV7-2, with D maybe TRBD1 (6 bases). V was clipped by 5 bases and J by 0 bases, with 10 bases between them. The CDR3 contains 14 residues. Germline lookup yields CDR1 SGHTA and CDR2 FQGNSA. The CDR3 bases are TGTGCCAGCAGCGGATACAGGGTGAACACTGAAGCTTTCTTT. This codes for CASSGYRVNTEAFF.

The gene calls are TRBV5-1 and TRBJ2-7, with D uncertain. Germline-derived CDR1 and CDR2 are SGHRS and YFSETQ. The CDR3 runs 14 residues. V lost 4 bases, J lost 1 base, and 12 bases lay in between. CDR3 loop: CASSPEAGSYEQYF. CDR3 coding DNA: TGCGCCAGCAGCCCCGAGGCCGGTTCCTACGAGCAGTACTTC.

This clonotype was observed many times. V usage is TRBV18 and J usage is TRBJ1-2; 9 positions match TRBD1. V gave up 6 bases and J gave up 7 bases; unmatched junction bases: 3. Germline CDR1 reads KGHSH; CDR2 reads LQKENI. The CDR3 sequence is 12 residues long. DNA for the CDR3: TGTGCCAGCTCCCGGGACAGGGCTGGCTACACCTTC. Translating it yields CASSRDRAGYTF.

This clonotype was counted between two and nine times. The J gene is TRBJ1-3, the V gene TRBV29-1; no clear D gene. CDR3 length: 12 amino acids. Germline values: CDR1 SQVTM, CDR2 ANQGSEA. The V and J ends lost 2 bases and 0 bases respectively, with 2 bases between them. The CDR3 is CSVEISGNTIYF. Written as DNA, the CDR3 is TGCAGCGTTGAAATCTCTGGAAACACCATATATTTT. The full variable domain, with the rest looked up from reference TRBV29-1 and TRBJ1-3, is SAVISQKPSRDICQRGTSLTIQCQVDSQVTMMFWYRQQPGQSLTLIATANQGSEATYESGFVIDKFPISRPNLTFSTLTVSNMSPEDSSIYLCSVEISGNTIYFGEGSWLTVV.

This clonotype was recorded once. The CDR3 region has the DNA TGCAGTGTCGGTCCTAGCGGGAGATTGTACTTC. It is translated as CSVGPSGRLYF. The chain has TRBV20-1 and TRBJ2-5; 10 nucleotides match TRBD2. The CDR3 has 11 residues. Germline lookup yields CDR1 DFQATT and CDR2 SNEGSKA (reference sequence). The V segment lost 7 bases and the J segment 13 bases; nucleotides outside the gene matches: 9.

This clonotype was detected only a few times. The J gene is TRBJ1-1, the V gene TRBV9; D might be TRBD1 (6 bases). The CDR3 sequence is 15 residues long. V shed 1 base and J shed 1 base, with 11 bases lying between them. In germline, CDR1 is SGDLS, CDR2 YYNGEE. In DNA form, the CDR3 reads TGTGCCAGCAGCGTAAGGGACACTACGAACACTGAAGCTTTCTTT. Protein sequence: CASSVRDTTNTEAFF.

This rearrangement joins TRBV5-6 to TRBJ1-2; D remains unclear. Trimming removed 5 bases at V and 4 bases at J, with 12 bases between. This CDR3 spans 13 amino acids. Looked up from germline, CDR1 is SGHDT and CDR2 is YYEEEE. In DNA, the CDR3 is TGTGCCAGCAGGCTCCAGAACACCTATGGCTACACCTTC. Its protein product is CASRLQNTYGYTF. Full variable domain (remainder filled in from reference TRBV5-6 and TRBJ1-2): DAGVTQSPTHLIKTRGQQVTLRCSPKSGHDTVSWYQQALGQGPQFIFQYYEEEERQRGNFPDRFSGHQFPNYSSELNVNALLLGDSALYLCASRLQNTYGYTFGSGTRLTVV.

This clonotype was detected a few times. The CDR3 bases are TGCAGTGCTAGACAGGGGGCCCCAGAGACCCAGTACTTC. It yields the protein CSARQGAPETQYF. The chain combines TRBV20-1 with TRBJ2-5, with 8 bases identical to TRBD1. The CDR3 consists of 13 residues. Germline lookup yields CDR1 DFQATT and CDR2 SNEGSKA (reference sequence). The J segment lost 4 bases and the V segment lost 2 bases, leaving 3 bases of the junction unmatched.

V and J are TRBV2 and TRBJ1-2; D possibly corresponds to TRBD1 (5 bases). The CDR3 runs 12 residues. CDR1 and CDR2 from the germline V gene are SNHLY and FYNNEI. Trimming took off 7 bases at V and 4 bases at J, with 10 bases between the two ends. CDR3 sequence: CASTVDSYGYTF. The CDR3 DNA sequence: TGTGCCAGCACGGTCGACAGCTATGGCTACACCTTC.

This clonotype occurred a few times. CDR3 sequence: CSVEDLARDRQYF. Here the CDR3 DNA reads TGCAGCGTTGAAGATCTGGCCCGGGACAGGCAGTACTTC. This chain joins TRBV29-1 and TRBJ2-7; 7 nucleotides match TRBD1. Germline loops: CDR1 SQVTM, CDR2 ANQGSEA. V shed 0 bases, J shed 9 bases, and the junction held 8 bases outside the gene matches. This CDR3 spans 13 amino acids.

Only a few counts were recorded for this clonotype. This rearrangement joins TRBV3-1 to TRBJ2-1; a possible D gene is TRBD2 (6 bases). This CDR3 spans 17 amino acids. The V gene's germline CDR1 is LGHDT and CDR2 YNNKEL (reference sequence). Between the trimmed V and J ends, which lost 4 bases and 6 bases, there was a span of 22 bases. This chain's CDR3 is CASSRTWIAAGSNEQFF. CDR3 coding DNA: TGTGCCAGCAGCCGGACTTGGATAGCCGCGGGGAGCAATGAGCAGTTCTTC.